Here is one T cell receptor (beta chain) with its context. This sample was taken from a study of cytotoxic CD8 clonotypes in ibrutinib-treated CLL. Germline V gene sequence: CDR1 SGHNT, CDR2 YYREEE (reference sequence). J was trimmed by 2 bases and V by 2 bases; bases with no gene match: 4. This CDR3 comprises 15 residues. Assay: immunoSEQ multiplex PCR; the TCRdb copy retains only in-frame clones and omits some. The sample yields tens of thousands of clones, approximately 86% seen once. This clonotype originated in a human donor with chronic lymphocytic leukemia. This sample comprised PBMCs, obtained before ibrutinib treatment. V gene TRBV5-4 combines with J gene TRBJ2-3; 8 nucleotides match TRBD2. The CDR3 region has the DNA TGTGCCAGCAGCTTTATCGGGAGGGCCACAGATACGCAGTATTTT. This translates into CASSFIGRATDTQYF.